This T cell receptor (beta chain) was sequenced in a study of cytomegalovirus exposure and HLA in healthy donors. This clone has a single count. Germline V gives CDR1 SEHNR, CDR2 FQNEAQ (reference sequence). Trimming at V came to 11 bases and at J to 5 bases, leaving 12 bases not matched to a gene. The CDR3 runs to 15 residues. The PCR contained 60 Vbeta and 13 Jbeta primers. Only in-frame clones appear in the TCRdb table, and some are missing; sequencing was by immunoSEQ multiplex PCR. Of some 90,000 clones in the sample, approximately 72% are singletons; the top ten hold about 3%. The chain couples TRBV7-9 to TRBJ2-2, with TRBD2 matching 9 bases. Sequencing used PBMCs. This TCR derives from a woman aged 40 to 49 in good health and CMV-seronegative. CDR3 coding DNA: TGTGCCGCGGCCGGGACTAGCCACCTAACCGGGGAGCTGTTTTTT. Translated: CAAAGTSHLTGELFF. Supplemented by reference TRBV7-9 and TRBJ2-2, the full variable domain reads DTGVSQNPRHKITKRGQNVTFRCDPISEHNRLYWYRQTLGQGPEFLTYFQNEAQLEKSRLLSDRFSAERPKGSFSTLEIQRTEQGDSAMYLCAAAGTSHLTGELFFGEGSRLTVL.